At least ten counts were recorded for the clone carrying this T cell receptor beta chain. V was clipped by 3 bases and J by 2 bases; unmatched bases: 4. This CDR3 is built from 14 residues. Per germline, CDR1 DFQATT and CDR2 SNEGSKA (reference sequence). This sample is part of a study of T cells in Graves' hyperthyroidism and ophthalmopathy. For the study at large: Sampling of peripheral blood happened at initial diagnosis, prior to any treatment.

Participants, patients aged 18 to 65, had newly diagnosed hyperthyroidism with a duration under 2 months. Exclusion of a patient resulted from uncontrolled infection, other autoimmune disease, pregnancy or lactation. TCR beta CDR3 regions were amplified from RNA. A first-round RT-PCR of the TCR CDR3 used the HTBI primer set. TCRdb called the multiplex PCR reads again in MiXCR, with one record for every CDR3 protein. The profile shows roughly 700,000 distinct CDR3 sequences, 17% of them singletons. The sample comprised blood. This TCR was recovered from a man in his fifties or sixties with Graves' hyperthyroidism. V usage is TRBV20-1 and J usage is TRBJ2-7; the match to TRBD1 covers 10 bases. The CDR3 nucleotides read TGCAGTGCTAGGAACGGACAGGGGGCCTACGAGCAGTACTTC. It specifies CSARNGQGAYEQYF.